There are many counts of the clone carrying this TCR beta chain. Its antigen is unknown. The entry originates in a study of blood T cells in healthy people across ages. This CDR3 has 16 amino acids. The V segment lost 5 bases and the J segment 1 base; nucleotides outside the gene matches: 7. Through a sample-barcoded 5' primer and a J-beta primer mix, a second PCR was run for roughly 6 to 11 cycles. From the 5' RACE reads, TCRdb called clonotypes with MiXCR, one entry per CDR3 protein. The repertoire includes approximately 810,000 distinct CDR3 sequences, under 30% of them detected once, and 17% sits in the top ten. Study-level findings and limits: The study found more naive CD4+ cells and higher diversity in long-lived than aged donors.

This clonotype was obtained from an elderly woman in good health. This chain links TRBV12-3 or TRBV12-4 with TRBJ2-1; 8 bases agree with TRBD1. Sequencing was done on a sample of blood. CDR3 region: CASSLGQGGSYNEQFF. For the CDR3, the DNA is TGTGCCAGCAGTCTCGGACAGGGTGGATCCTACAATGAGCAGTTCTTC.